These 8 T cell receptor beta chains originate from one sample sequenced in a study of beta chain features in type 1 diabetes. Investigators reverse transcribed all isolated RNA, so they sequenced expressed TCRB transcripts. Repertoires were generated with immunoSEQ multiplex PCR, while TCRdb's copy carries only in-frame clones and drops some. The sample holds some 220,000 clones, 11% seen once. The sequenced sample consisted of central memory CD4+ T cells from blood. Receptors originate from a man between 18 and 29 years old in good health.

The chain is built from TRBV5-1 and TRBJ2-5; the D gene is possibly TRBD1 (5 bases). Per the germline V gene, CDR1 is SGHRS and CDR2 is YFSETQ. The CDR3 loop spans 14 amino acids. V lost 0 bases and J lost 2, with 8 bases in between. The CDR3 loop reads CASSLAQAQETQYF. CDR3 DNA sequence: TGCGCCAGCAGCTTGGCACAGGCTCAAGAGACCCAGTACTTC.

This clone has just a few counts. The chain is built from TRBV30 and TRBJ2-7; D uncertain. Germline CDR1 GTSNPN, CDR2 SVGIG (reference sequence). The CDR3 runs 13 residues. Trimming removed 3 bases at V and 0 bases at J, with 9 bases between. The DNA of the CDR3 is TGTGCCTGGAGAGCACCCGGCTCCTACGAGCAGTACTTC. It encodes CAWRAPGSYEQYF.

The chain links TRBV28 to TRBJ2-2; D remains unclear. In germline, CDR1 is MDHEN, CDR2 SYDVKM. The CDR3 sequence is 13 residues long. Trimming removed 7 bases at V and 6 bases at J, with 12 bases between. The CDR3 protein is CASTLLESGELFF. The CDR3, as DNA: TGTGCCAGCACCCTCCTAGAGTCCGGGGAGCTGTTTTTT.

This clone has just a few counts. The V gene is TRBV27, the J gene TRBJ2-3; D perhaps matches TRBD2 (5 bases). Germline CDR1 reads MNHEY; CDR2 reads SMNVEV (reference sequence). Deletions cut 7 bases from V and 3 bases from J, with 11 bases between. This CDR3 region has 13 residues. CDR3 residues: CASKIRETDTQYF. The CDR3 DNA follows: TGTGCCAGCAAAATTCGGGAAACAGATACGCAGTATTTT.

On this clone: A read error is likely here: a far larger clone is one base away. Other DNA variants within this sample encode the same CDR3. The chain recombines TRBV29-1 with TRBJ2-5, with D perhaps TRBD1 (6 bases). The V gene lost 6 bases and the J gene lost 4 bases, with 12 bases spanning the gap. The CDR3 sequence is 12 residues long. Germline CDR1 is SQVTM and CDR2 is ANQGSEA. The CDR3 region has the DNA TGCAGCGTGACTGGGGGCGCAGAGACCCAGTACTTC. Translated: CSVTGGAETQYF.

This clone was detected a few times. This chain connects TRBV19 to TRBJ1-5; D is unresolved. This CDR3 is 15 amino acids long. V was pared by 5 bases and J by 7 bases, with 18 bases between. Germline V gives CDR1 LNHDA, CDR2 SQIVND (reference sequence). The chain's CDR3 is CASSEGPPDGQPQHF. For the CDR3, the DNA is TGTGCCAGTAGTGAAGGTCCACCGGACGGCCAGCCCCAGCATTTT. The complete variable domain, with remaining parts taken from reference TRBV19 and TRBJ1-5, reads DGGITQSPKYLFRKEGQNVTLSCEQNLNHDAMYWYRQDPGQGLRLIYYSQIVNDFQKGDIAEGYSVSREKKESFPLTVTSAQKNPTAFYLCASSEGPPDGQPQHFGDGTRLSIL.

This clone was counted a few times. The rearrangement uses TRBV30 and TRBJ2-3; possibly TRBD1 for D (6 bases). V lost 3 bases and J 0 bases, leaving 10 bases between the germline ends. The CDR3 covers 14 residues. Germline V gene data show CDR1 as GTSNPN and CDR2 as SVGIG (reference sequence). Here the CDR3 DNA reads TGTGCCTGGAGGGGCAGGGGTAGCACAGATACGCAGTATTTT. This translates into CAWRGRGSTDTQYF. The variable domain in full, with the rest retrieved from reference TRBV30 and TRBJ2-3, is SQTIHQWPATLVQPVGSPLSLECTVEGTSNPNLYWYRQAAGRGLQLLFYSVGIGQISSEVPQNLSASRPQDRQFILSSKKLLLSDSGFYLCAWRGRGSTDTQYFGPGTRLTVL.

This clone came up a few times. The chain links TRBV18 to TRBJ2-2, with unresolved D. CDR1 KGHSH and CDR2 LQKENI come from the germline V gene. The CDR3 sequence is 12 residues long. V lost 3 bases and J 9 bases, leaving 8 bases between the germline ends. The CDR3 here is CASSPKGRELFF. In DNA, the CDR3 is TGTGCCAGCTCACCTAAGGGCCGGGAGCTGTTTTTT.